The clone carrying this T cell receptor (beta chain) was observed once. The antigen remains undetermined. This entry is derived from a study of long-term antiretroviral therapy in people with HIV. Broader study findings: The ART regimens used between the mid-2000s and the late 2010s may be less effective than current ones. Clones with expansion before ART led the repertoire at all time points.

Survey level was the resolution at which the v3.0 immunoSEQ assay ran. Produced via immunoSEQ multiplex PCR; TCRdb's table is partial and in-frame only. The repertoire consists of 25,000 to 30,000 clones, with more than 75% occurring once and the leading ten covering less than 9.5%. CDR3 length equals 13 residues. V lost 7 bases and J 1 base, leaving 14 bases between the germline ends. Germline loops: CDR1 SQVTM, CDR2 ANQGSEA. This TCR came from a man in his forties with HIV. The specimen was unsorted PBMCs, collected 4.7 to 5 years after starting antiretroviral therapy. V is TRBV29-1 and J is TRBJ2-7; the D gene could be TRBD1 or TRBD2 (5 bases each). CDR3 nucleotides: TGCAGCGCCGTGGGACGCGATTCCTACGAGCAGTACTTC. Its translation is CSAVGRDSYEQYF.